These 32 T cell receptor beta chains were all obtained from the same sample, sequenced in a study of blood T cell repertoires in COVID-19 (dated by TCRdb to 2018 to 2020). Library generation was performed with the immunoSEQ multiplex PCR assay. The immuneACCESS repertoire file appears here via TCRdb, limited to in-frame rearrangements. These files lack a portion of the clones; in checked studies, under half of the deficit traces to unresolved V genes, and the cause of the others is not known. Counted in this sample were 140,000 to 150,000 clones; 75% to 85% of them appeared once. The ten largest clonotypes hold 7% to 10% of the sample. The sample comprised peripheral blood. All receptors derive from a human donor with acute or convalescent COVID-19. The donor label of this sample is uncertain.

The rearrangement joins TRBV3-1 (or the pseudogene TRBV3-2) to TRBJ2-3; maybe TRBD2 (6 bases). Trimming removed 1 base from V and 3 bases from J, with 20 bases in between. Germline V CDR1 and CDR2: LGHDT, YNNKEL (reference sequence). The CDR3 has 18 amino acids. The CDR3 loop is CASSQARTAGLPTDTQYF. The CDR3 DNA sequence: TGTGCCAGCAGCCAAGCCCGGACGGCGGGGCTACCAACAGATACGCAGTATTTT.

A word on this clone: At one of its ends the junction is not consistent with the germline gene, which may arise from a read error. This chain connects TRBV2 to TRBJ1-1, with D maybe TRBD1 (6 bases). This CDR3 is 11 amino acids long. CDR1 and CDR2 from the germline V gene are SNHLY and FYNNEI. The CDR3 region is CASSVQSRQGF. The CDR3 DNA sequence: TGTGCCAGCAGTGTCCAATCGCGGCAGGGGTTT.

The chain combines TRBV4-2 with TRBJ2-6, with D perhaps matching TRBD1 (8 bases). V was shortened by 3 bases and J by 2 bases, with 17 bases between the two germline ends. The germline CDR1 and CDR2 sequences are LGHNA and YNFKEQ. The CDR3 covers 18 residues. In DNA form, the CDR3 reads TGTGCCAGCAGCCACCTAGGACAGGGAGGGGCTGGGGCCAACGTCCTGACTTTC. As protein: CASSHLGQGGAGANVLTF.

The gene calls are TRBV28 and TRBJ2-5; weak D call: TRBD2 (5 bases). CDR1 is MDHEN, CDR2 SYDVKM, per germline. The CDR3 contains 12 residues. The V gene lost 7 bases and the J gene lost 7 bases, with 13 bases spanning the gap. CDR3: CASTYGVATQYF. For the CDR3, the DNA is TGTGCCAGCACCTACGGGGTCGCGACCCAGTACTTC.

V and J are TRBV4-1 and TRBJ1-2; D not resolved. Trimming pared 1 base from V and 0 bases from J, leaving 6 bases between. Germline V lookup: CDR1 MGHRA, CDR2 YSYEKL. This CDR3 comprises 14 residues. Here the CDR3 DNA reads TGCGCCAGCAGCCAAGTGGGAGCTAACTATGGCTACACCTTC. Encoded protein: CASSQVGANYGYTF.

This clone was detected a few times. This rearrangement joins TRBV5-1 to TRBJ1-2; perhaps TRBD1 as D (6 bases). Trimming removed 3 bases at V and 2 bases at J, with 20 bases between. The length of the CDR3 is 17 residues. Germline loops: CDR1 SGHRS, CDR2 YFSETQ. CDR3 DNA sequence: TGCGCCAGCAGCTCGAACCTCTTTACAGGGACCAACTATGGCTACACCTTC. Translating gives CASSSNLFTGTNYGYTF.

Comments on this clone: The CDR3 carries no conserved terminal phenylalanine or tryptophan, so it likely arises from a read error. The DNA is omitted, as the CDR3 cannot be located on it reliably, and the CDR3 follows TCRdb's listing. The V gene is TRBV10-3, the J gene TRBJ1-1; TRBD1, as called in the table, went unchecked against the DNA. Germline-derived CDR1 and CDR2 are ENHRY and SYGVKD. The CDR3 length equals 12 residues, ends included. CDR3 residues: CAISPTGLRWIV.

This chain connects TRBV6-1 to TRBJ2-5, with D possibly being TRBD2 (6 bases). Trimming took off 2 bases at V and 0 bases at J, with 13 bases between the two ends. CDR1 and CDR2 (germline): MNHNS, SASEGT. CDR3 length: 16 amino acids. Written as DNA, the CDR3 is TGTGCCAGCAGTGAACGCCAGCGGGTGTACCAAGAGACCCAGTACTTC. Its translation: CASSERQRVYQETQYF.

This clone was recorded once. This sequence joins TRBV20-1 and TRBJ1-1; D unclear. The CDR3 sequence is 11 residues long. V gave up 6 bases and J gave up 4 bases, with 9 bases separating them. Per germline, CDR1 DFQATT and CDR2 SNEGSKA (reference sequence). CDR3 DNA: TGCAGTGCCCGAGGAATCACTGAAGCTTTCTTT. Its translation: CSARGITEAFF.

J is TRBJ2-4 and V is TRBV24-1; 7 bases are shared with TRBD2. V shed 4 bases and J 3 bases; nucleotides not matched to a gene: 5. Germline values: CDR1 KGHDR, CDR2 SFDVKD. The CDR3 runs 15 residues. The DNA of the CDR3 is TGTGCCACCAGTGAGAGGGCGGGAGACAAAAACATTCAGTACTTC. It is translated as CATSERAGDKNIQYF.

The V and J genes are TRBV6-6 and TRBJ2-2, with D possibly being TRBD2 (6 bases). There are 15 residues in the CDR3. Trimming removed 1 base from V and 6 bases from J, with 12 bases in between. Germline values: CDR1 MNHNY, CDR2 SVGAGI (reference sequence). The CDR3 spells CASSYYRGGAGELFF. The DNA for the CDR3 is TGTGCCAGCAGTTACTACCGGGGAGGTGCCGGGGAGCTGTTTTTT.

The gene calls are TRBV6-1 and TRBJ1-2; D not resolved. Germline V CDR1 and CDR2: MNHNS, SASEGT. Trimming left V 1 base short and J 12 bases short, with 12 bases between. The CDR3 runs to 12 residues. CDR3 region: CASSEGVVLDTF. In nucleotides, the CDR3 is TGTGCCAGCAGTGAAGGAGTAGTTTTGGACACCTTC.

The chain uses TRBV19 and TRBJ2-2, with TRBD1 as a possible D gene (5 bases). CDR1 LNHDA and CDR2 SQIVND come from the germline V gene (reference sequence). The CDR3 is 14 amino acids. V shed 6 bases and J shed 4 bases, with 12 bases lying between them. The CDR3 is CASRVQGSTGELFF. CDR3 nucleotides: TGTGCCAGTAGGGTCCAGGGAAGCACCGGGGAGCTGTTTTTT.

This clone was picked up one time. The chain carries TRBV12-3 or TRBV12-4 and TRBJ1-1; a possible D gene is TRBD1 (6 bases). CDR3 length equals 12 residues. V was trimmed by 4 bases and J by 11 bases, leaving 14 bases between them. The CDR3 reads CASSSRTAKAFF. CDR3 sequence (DNA): TGTGCCAGCAGTTCCCGGACAGCCAAGGCTTTCTTT.

This clone was detected a few times. The chain uses TRBV27 and TRBJ2-6; D possibly corresponds to TRBD2 (6 bases). V shed 4 bases and J shed 4 bases, with 17 bases lying between them. Per the germline V gene, CDR1 is MNHEY and CDR2 is SMNVEV (reference sequence). The CDR3 is made up of 17 amino acids. CDR3 sequence: CASSYRRGSWGANVLTF. CDR3 bases: TGTGCCAGCAGTTATAGACGGGGGAGCTGGGGGGCCAACGTCCTGACTTTC.

The genes are TRBV3-1 (or the pseudogene TRBV3-2) and TRBJ1-2; TRBD1 is a possible D gene (6 bases). This CDR3 is built from 16 residues. V lost 1 base, J lost 0 bases, and 12 bases lay in between. Germline values: CDR1 LGHDT, CDR2 YNNKEL (reference sequence). The CDR3 loop reads CASSQVLQGSNYGYTF. In DNA, the CDR3 is TGTGCCAGCAGCCAAGTCTTACAGGGATCTAACTATGGCTACACCTTC.

This clone was counted a few times. The V gene is TRBV2, the J gene TRBJ2-1, with a possible D match to TRBD2 (5 bases). The CDR3 loop spans 13 amino acids. Germline V CDR1 and CDR2: SNHLY, FYNNEI. With 1 base removed from V and 10 bases from J, the gap between germline ends came to 11 bases. The CDR3 spells CASSEVVRGEQFF. The CDR3 bases are TGTGCCAGCAGTGAAGTGGTCCGCGGGGAGCAGTTCTTC.

This clone showed up just a few times. CDR3 sequence (DNA): TGTGCCAGCAGCTCCAGGGGGCGCGGAGAGACCCAGTACTTC. Protein product: CASSSRGRGETQYF. The V gene is TRBV5-5, the J gene TRBJ2-5; 8 bases match TRBD1. The trim removed 3 bases at V and 4 bases at J, leaving 5 bases unmatched. This CDR3 spans 14 amino acids. Germline CDR1 is SGHKS and CDR2 is YYEKEE (reference sequence).

This chain links TRBV7-2 with TRBJ1-2, with 9 bases aligning to TRBD1. Germline CDR1 is SGHTA and CDR2 is FQGNSA. The CDR3 contains 13 residues. Trimming at V came to 1 base and at J to 9 bases, leaving 3 bases not matched to a gene. CDR3: CASSLDRGRSYTF. CDR3 DNA sequence: TGTGCCAGCAGCTTAGACAGGGGGCGAAGCTACACCTTC.

The chain combines TRBV3-1 (or the pseudogene TRBV3-2) with TRBJ2-7; 9 bases match TRBD2. The trim removed 5 bases at V and 0 bases at J, leaving 5 bases unmatched. CDR3 length: 15 amino acids. Germline V CDR1 and CDR2: LGHDT, YNNKEL (reference sequence). The CDR3 protein is CASSWGSGSSYEQYF. The CDR3, as DNA: TGTGCCAGCAGCTGGGGTAGCGGGAGCTCCTACGAGCAGTACTTC.

A single count supports this clone. The CDR3 is CASTSGANVLTF. The CDR3, as DNA: TGTGCCAGCACGTCTGGGGCCAACGTCCTGACTTTC. This sequence joins TRBV6-6 and TRBJ2-6; D unclear. The CDR3 is made up of 12 amino acids. The V and J ends lost 7 bases and 1 base respectively, with 2 bases between them. Germline V CDR1 and CDR2: MNHNY, SVGAGI (reference sequence).

DNA of the CDR3: TGTGCCTGGAGTGATTTGGGGCGGGGGCGCACAGATACGCAGTATTTT. Its protein product is CAWSDLGRGRTDTQYF. The J gene is TRBJ2-3, the V gene TRBV30; a possible D gene is TRBD2 (7 bases). In germline, CDR1 is GTSNPN, CDR2 SVGIG (reference sequence). The CDR3 is 16 residues long. V shed 1 base and J shed 1 base, with 15 bases lying between them.

This chain joins TRBV5-1 and TRBJ2-2; 7 nucleotides line up with TRBD1. Germline V gene data show CDR1 as SGHRS and CDR2 as YFSETQ. J was trimmed by 1 base and V by 3 bases; bases with no gene match: 9. The CDR3 spans 17 residues. The CDR3 nucleotides are TGCGCCAGCAGCTCAATTCCCGGGACAGTGAACACCGGGGAGCTGTTTTTT. This gives the protein CASSSIPGTVNTGELFF.

This chain uses TRBV6-5 with TRBJ1-2; 7 nucleotides align to TRBD1. V gave up 2 bases and J gave up 1 base; unmatched junction bases: 4. The CDR3 covers 15 residues. CDR1 is MNHEY, CDR2 SVGAGI, per germline. The CDR3, as DNA: TGTGCCAGCAGTTACGCGGACAGGCATAACTATGGCTACACCTTC. It yields the protein CASSYADRHNYGYTF.

This clone was picked up a small number of times. The chain combines TRBV2 with TRBJ2-6; unclear D gene. This CDR3 region has 15 residues. V lost 1 base to trimming and J lost 0 bases, with 4 bases between them. Germline CDR1 is SNHLY and CDR2 is FYNNEI. CDR3 sequence: CASSEGSSGANVLTF. The CDR3 DNA is TGTGCCAGCAGTGAAGGGAGCTCTGGGGCCAACGTCCTGACTTTC.

The chain couples TRBV7-9 to TRBJ1-1; tentative D call: TRBD1 (6 bases). The CDR3 covers 15 residues. Germline CDR1 SEHNR, CDR2 FQNEAQ (reference sequence). Trimming removed 2 bases from V and 5 bases from J, with 15 bases in between. As DNA, the CDR3 is TGTGCCAGCAGCTTATACCCGGACAGACGGACTGAAGCTTTCTTT. Its translation is CASSLYPDRRTEAFF.

The chain has TRBV24-1 and TRBJ1-2; no definite D call. Germline CDR1 is KGHDR and CDR2 is SFDVKD. Trimming left V 4 bases short and J 8 bases short, with 10 bases between. This CDR3 is 12 amino acids long. DNA of the CDR3: TGTGCCACCAGTGACCCCGAGGGAGGCTACACCTTC. It is translated as CATSDPEGGYTF.

This chain joins TRBV4-1 and TRBJ1-1; D perhaps matches TRBD1 (6 bases). The CDR3 is 15 amino acids. The germline V gene has CDR1 MGHRA and CDR2 YSYEKL. The V and J ends lost 1 base and 4 bases respectively, with 13 bases between them. The CDR3 protein is CASSQAGQSLTEAFF. The CDR3 nucleotides read TGCGCCAGCAGCCAAGCAGGACAGAGTCTCACTGAAGCTTTCTTT.

This clone has a single count. The gene calls are TRBV4-1 and TRBJ1-5; no clear D gene. The germline gives CDR1 MGHRA, CDR2 YSYEKL. This CDR3 comprises 17 residues. Trimming stripped 4 bases from V and 2 bases from J, with 18 bases between. CDR3 nucleotides: TGCGCCAGCAGCCGCACGGACGGAGGCGTCCGCAATCAGCCCCAGCATTTT. Residues: CASSRTDGGVRNQPQHF.

The chain carries TRBV29-1 and TRBJ1-4, with TRBD1 matching over 7 bases. The junction had 7 bases not matched to a gene; V was cut back by 6 bases and J by 3 bases. This CDR3 has 14 residues. Germline CDR1 reads SQVTM; CDR2 reads ANQGSEA. The CDR3 protein is CSVHSGTANEKLFF. The CDR3 DNA reads TGCAGCGTCCATTCCGGGACAGCTAATGAAAAACTGTTTTTT.

This clone was detected ten times or more. The DNA of the CDR3 is TGTGCCAGTAGTACACAGGAGCCCTCTGGAAACACCATATATTTT. Protein product: CASSTQEPSGNTIYF. V is TRBV19 and J is TRBJ1-3; D possibly corresponds to TRBD1 (5 bases). V lost 4 bases and J lost 0, with 10 bases in between. This CDR3 is 15 amino acids long. The germline V gene has CDR1 LNHDA and CDR2 SQIVND (reference sequence). The full variable domain, completed using reference TRBV19 and TRBJ1-3, is DGGITQSPKYLFRKEGQNVTLSCEQNLNHDAMYWYRQDPGQGLRLIYYSQIVNDFQKGDIAEGYSVSREKKESFPLTVTSAQKNPTAFYLCASSTQEPSGNTIYFGEGSWLTVV.

This clone was seen only a few times. The chain carries TRBV10-3 and TRBJ1-3; tentatively, D is TRBD1 (5 bases). Germline V CDR1 and CDR2: ENHRY, SYGVKD. The CDR3 loop spans 14 amino acids. CDR3 amino acids: CAISREGTGNTIYF. The CDR3 bases are TGTGCTATCTCCAGGGAAGGGACTGGAAACACCATATATTTT.